Below, 8 T cell receptor beta chains from the same sample are listed, as sequenced in a study of T cells expressing NK-cell markers. TCRdb reworked the 5' RACE reads into one entry per CDR3 protein, no DNA. This sample's table reports approximately 550,000 distinct CDR3 sequences. The sequencing sample was made of blood T cells: a sorted CD56 or NKG2C T cell subset, CD4+ or CD8+ T cells, or bulk PBMC T cells (not recorded which). The receptors stem from a man between 18 and 29 years old in good health.

The chain has TRBV10-3 and TRBJ2-1; the D call from TCRdb, TRBD1, cannot be confirmed without DNA. CDR3 size: 17 residues. CDR1 ENHRY and CDR2 SYGVKD come from the germline V gene. The CDR3 loop reads CAISESRGDRRYNEQFF.

This CDR3 is CASGRTGQGDEKLFF. V and J are TRBV5-1 and TRBJ1-4; there is no DNA to check the TCRdb D call of TRBD1. The CDR3 spans 15 residues. The germline gives CDR1 SGHRS, CDR2 YFSETQ.

The rearrangement links TRBV12-3 or TRBV12-4 to TRBJ2-7; the TCRdb D gene call, TRBD1, has no DNA to confirm it. The CDR3 sequence is 15 residues long. CDR3 amino acids: CASSLEGSPKGEQYF.

The genes are TRBV27 and TRBJ2-3; as DNA is missing, the TRBD1 call by TCRdb cannot be tested. The CDR3 loop spans 18 amino acids. The germline V gene has CDR1 MNHEY and CDR2 SMNVEV (reference sequence). CDR3 amino acids: CASGVIGVIGFPTDTQYF.

The chain recombines TRBV20-1 with TRBJ2-2. From germline, CDR1 is DFQATT and CDR2 SNEGSKA (reference sequence). The CDR3 loop spans 16 amino acids. The CDR3 spells CSAAIRPGYSTGELFF.

V usage is TRBV5-1 and J usage is TRBJ1-6. The CDR3 runs 18 residues. CDR1 SGHRS and CDR2 YFSETQ come from the germline V gene. The CDR3 loop reads CASSLRTVSSSYNSPLHF.

The chain recombines TRBV6-2 or TRBV6-3 with TRBJ2-3; TCRdb selects TRBD1, and the lack of DNA leaves this call unchecked. Germline CDR1 MNHEY, CDR2 SVGEGT. The CDR3 is 15 residues long. The CDR3 region is CASRPRTGVPDTQYF.

The rearrangement links TRBV5-5 to TRBJ1-2. Germline V gives CDR1 SGHKS, CDR2 YYEKEE (reference sequence). CDR3 length: 14 residues. The CDR3 region is CASSLDRPTYGYTF.